This T cell receptor (beta chain) is drawn from a study of T cell responses to AZD1222 COVID-19 vaccine. The study's findings and limits: Spike-wide coverage was observed for vaccine-associated CD4 TCRs, with dominant responses at 160-218 and 743-854. Per reports, nearly half of all spike-specific TCRs target regions that are unmutated in variants. Seropositive at baseline were only a handful of AZD1222 recipients.

As to this clone: The antigen remains undetermined.

J gave up 1 base and V 5 bases, and 3 bases lay outside the gene matches. CDR3 length: 16 amino acids. The germline V gene has CDR1 MNHNY and CDR2 SVGAGI (reference sequence). Profiling relied on immunoSEQ multiplex PCR, and the TCRdb table lists in-frame clones only, not all of them. The sample consists of 85,000 to 120,000 clones, about 90% of them appearing once. The sample here was peripheral blood, taken on day 0 of AZD1222 vaccination. This chain uses TRBV6-6 with TRBJ2-1, with 12 bases aligning to TRBD2. This TCR came from an adult in good health. Here the CDR3 reads CASSGGLAGSYNEQFF. The DNA of the CDR3 is TGTGCCAGCAGTGGCGGACTAGCGGGATCCTACAATGAGCAGTTCTTC.